This T cell receptor (beta chain) was identified in a study of shared clonotypes between healthy human individuals. Data came from immunoSEQ multiplex PCR; TCRdb stores just in-frame clones and leaves some out. There are more than 2,000,000 clones in the sample; approximately 94% occur only once, and over 0.12% lies in the top ten. In the case of this clone: One end of the junction varies from germline; a read error may be responsible.

This TCR derives from a young man in good health. Sequencing was performed on naive CD4+ T cells sorted from blood. Documented subset: CD45RA+ positively selected.

The DNA of the CDR3 is TGCAGTGCTAGAGGGACTCAGCACCACTTC. Translated, it gives CSARGTQHHF. This chain links TRBV20-1 with TRBJ1-2; D gene ambiguous. Per the germline V gene, CDR1 is DFQATT and CDR2 is SNEGSKA (reference sequence). The CDR3 totals 10 residues.